This TCR beta chain was captured in a study of tumor-infiltrating lymphocytes in primary liver carcinoma. Germline DNA was also extracted, and blood RNA was taken from unsorted whole blood. As regards this clonotype: This may arise from a read error, as a much more abundant clone is one base away.

Researchers generated TCR beta cDNA from about 500 ng of total RNA, relying on a constant-region primer. Sequencing libraries for TCR beta derived from three nested multiplex PCR rounds that used slightly modified ARM-PCR. Both of the initial two PCR rounds ran for 10 cycles and employed TRBV1-TRBV30 forward primers alongside a C-beta reverse primer. TCRdb redid the calling of the multiplex PCR reads with MiXCR, one entry per CDR3 protein. The sample consists of approximately 300,000 distinct CDR3 sequences, roughly 60% of them appearing once. CDR1 and CDR2 from the germline V gene are MNHEY and SVGAGI. This CDR3 region has 12 residues. The V end was cut by 8 bases, the J end by 7 bases, with 15 bases between.

J is TRBJ2-7 and V is TRBV6-5, with D perhaps matching TRBD1 (5 bases). Sequenced input: peripheral blood. The receptor comes from a man in his forties with primary liver carcinoma and hepatitis B virus infection. CDR3 in DNA: TGTGCCAGCTGTACGGTGGCAGGGGAGCAGTACTTC. This encodes CASCTVAGEQYF.